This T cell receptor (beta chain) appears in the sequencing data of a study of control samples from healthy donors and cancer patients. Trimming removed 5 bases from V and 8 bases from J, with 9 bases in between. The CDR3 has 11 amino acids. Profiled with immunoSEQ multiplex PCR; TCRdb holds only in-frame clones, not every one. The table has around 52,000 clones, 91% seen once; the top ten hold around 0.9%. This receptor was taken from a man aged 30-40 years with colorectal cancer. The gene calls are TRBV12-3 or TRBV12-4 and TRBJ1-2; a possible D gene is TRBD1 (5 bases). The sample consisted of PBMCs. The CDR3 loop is CASSSWGGYTF. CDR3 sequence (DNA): TGTGCCAGCAGTAGCTGGGGGGGCTACACCTTC.